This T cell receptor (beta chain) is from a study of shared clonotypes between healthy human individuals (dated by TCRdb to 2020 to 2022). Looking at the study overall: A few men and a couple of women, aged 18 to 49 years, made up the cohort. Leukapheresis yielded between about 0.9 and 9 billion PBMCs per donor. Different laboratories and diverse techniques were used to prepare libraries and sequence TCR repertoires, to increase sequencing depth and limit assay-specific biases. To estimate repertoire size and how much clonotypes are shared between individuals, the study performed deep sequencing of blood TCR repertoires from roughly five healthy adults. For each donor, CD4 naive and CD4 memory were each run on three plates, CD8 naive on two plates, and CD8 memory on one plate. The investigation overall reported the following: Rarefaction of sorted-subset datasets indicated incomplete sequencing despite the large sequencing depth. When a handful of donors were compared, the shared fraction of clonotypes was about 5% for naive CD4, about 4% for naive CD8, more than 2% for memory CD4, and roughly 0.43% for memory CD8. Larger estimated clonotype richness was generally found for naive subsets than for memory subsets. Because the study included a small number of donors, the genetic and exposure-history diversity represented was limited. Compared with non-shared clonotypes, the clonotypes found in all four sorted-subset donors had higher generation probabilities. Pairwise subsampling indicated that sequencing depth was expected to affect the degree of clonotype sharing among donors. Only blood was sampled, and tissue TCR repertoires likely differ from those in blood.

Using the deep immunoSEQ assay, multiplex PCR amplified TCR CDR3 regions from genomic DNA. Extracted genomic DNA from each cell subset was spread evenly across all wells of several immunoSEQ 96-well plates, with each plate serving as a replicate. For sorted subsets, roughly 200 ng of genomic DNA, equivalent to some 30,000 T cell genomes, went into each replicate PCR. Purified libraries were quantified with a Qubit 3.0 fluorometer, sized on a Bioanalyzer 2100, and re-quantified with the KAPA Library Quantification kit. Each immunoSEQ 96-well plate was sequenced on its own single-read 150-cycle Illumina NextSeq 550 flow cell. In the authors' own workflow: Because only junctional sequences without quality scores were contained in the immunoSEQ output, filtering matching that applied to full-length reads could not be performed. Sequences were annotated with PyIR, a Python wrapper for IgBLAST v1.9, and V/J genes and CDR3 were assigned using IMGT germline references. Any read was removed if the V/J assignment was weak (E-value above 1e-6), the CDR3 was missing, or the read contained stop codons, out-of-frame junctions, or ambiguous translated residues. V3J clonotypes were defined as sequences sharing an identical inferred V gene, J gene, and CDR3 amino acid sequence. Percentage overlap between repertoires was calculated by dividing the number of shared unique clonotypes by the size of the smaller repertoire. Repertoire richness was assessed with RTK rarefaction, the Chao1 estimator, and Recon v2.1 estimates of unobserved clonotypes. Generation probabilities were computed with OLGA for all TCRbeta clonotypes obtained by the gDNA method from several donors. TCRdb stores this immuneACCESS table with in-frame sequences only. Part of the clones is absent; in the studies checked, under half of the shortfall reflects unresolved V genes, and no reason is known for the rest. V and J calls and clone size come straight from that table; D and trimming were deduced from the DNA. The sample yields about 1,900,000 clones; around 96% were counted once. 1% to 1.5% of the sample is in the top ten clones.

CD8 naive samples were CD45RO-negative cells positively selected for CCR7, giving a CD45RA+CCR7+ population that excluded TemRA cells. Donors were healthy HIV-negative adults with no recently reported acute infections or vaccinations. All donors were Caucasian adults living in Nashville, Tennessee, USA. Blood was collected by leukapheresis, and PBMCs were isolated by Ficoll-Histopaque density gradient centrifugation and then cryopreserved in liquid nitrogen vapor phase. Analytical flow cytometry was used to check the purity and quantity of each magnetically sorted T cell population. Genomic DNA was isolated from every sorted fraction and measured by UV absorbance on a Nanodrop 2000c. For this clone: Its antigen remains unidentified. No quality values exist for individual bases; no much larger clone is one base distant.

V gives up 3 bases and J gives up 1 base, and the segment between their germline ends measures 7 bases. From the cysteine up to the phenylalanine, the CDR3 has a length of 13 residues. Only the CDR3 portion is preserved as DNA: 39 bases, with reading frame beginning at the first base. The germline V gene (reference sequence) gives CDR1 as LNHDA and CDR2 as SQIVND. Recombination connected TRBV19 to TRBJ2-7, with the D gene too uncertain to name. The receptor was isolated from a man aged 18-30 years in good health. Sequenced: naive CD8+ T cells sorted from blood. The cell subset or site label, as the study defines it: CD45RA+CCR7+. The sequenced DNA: TGTGCCAGTAGTATGGGCATGTCCTACGAGCAGTACTTC. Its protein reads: CASSMGMSYEQYF.